These 26 T cell receptor beta chains were all obtained from the same sample, sequenced in a study of CD8 T cells in ankylosing spondylitis. TCRdb itself ran the 5' RACE reads through MiXCR, one entry per CDR3 protein. The sample has 200,000 to 300,000 distinct CDR3 sequences, 8% to 9% seen once. Sequenced: blood, either unsorted or a sorted T cell fraction (not recorded which). Receptors were obtained from a female donor with ankylosing spondylitis or in good health (not recorded which).

This sequence joins TRBV19 and TRBJ2-4; 11 bases fit TRBD2. Germline CDR1 reads LNHDA; CDR2 reads SQIVND (reference sequence). The CDR3 has 19 residues. Trimming cost V 5 bases and J 1 base; bases outside gene matches: 13. The CDR3 DNA reads TGTGCCAGTAGTCTACTACTAGCGGGAGTAGGTTTGGCCAAAAACATTCAGTACTTC. Protein: CASSLLLAGVGLAKNIQYF.

This clonotype has at least ten counts. V gene TRBV4-3 combines with J gene TRBJ2-2; perhaps D is TRBD1 or TRBD2 (7 bases each). Germline CDR1 reads LGHNA; CDR2 reads YSLEER. This CDR3 has 16 amino acids. Trimming left V 5 bases short and J 5 bases short, with 18 bases between. The CDR3 is CASSSRQGGVTGELFF. The CDR3 nucleotides read TGCGCCAGCAGCAGCAGACAGGGAGGGGTTACCGGGGAGCTGTTTTTT.

This clonotype was observed many times. V is TRBV20-1 and J is TRBJ2-3; 7 bases line up with TRBD1. Trimming removed 4 bases from V and 4 bases from J; junction bases left unmatched: 8. The CDR3 totals 14 residues. The germline V gene encodes CDR1 DFQATT and CDR2 SNEGSKA (reference sequence). The CDR3 sequence: CSAKGQWSADTQYF. The CDR3 region has the DNA TGCAGTGCTAAGGGACAGTGGAGCGCAGATACGCAGTATTTT.

Many counts were recorded for this clonotype. This sequence joins TRBV29-1 and TRBJ2-7; D ambiguous. From germline, CDR1 is SQVTM and CDR2 ANQGSEA. V lost 5 bases and J 1 base, leaving 9 bases between the germline ends. CDR3 length: 12 amino acids. The CDR3 loop reads CSVLDGSYEQYF. The CDR3 DNA is TGCAGCGTTCTGGACGGTTCCTACGAGCAGTACTTC.

This clonotype showed up many times. This sequence joins TRBV29-1 and TRBJ1-2; a possible D gene is TRBD1 (6 bases). Germline-derived CDR1 and CDR2 are SQVTM and ANQGSEA. The V and J ends lost 7 bases and 8 bases respectively, with 17 bases between them. The length of the CDR3 is 12 residues. This CDR3 reads CSAIQGRGGYTF. The CDR3, as DNA: TGCAGCGCTATCCAGGGGAGAGGCGGCTACACCTTC.

This clonotype was counted ten times or more. This chain uses TRBV10-3 with TRBJ2-7; D is tentatively TRBD1 or TRBD2 (5 bases each). The CDR3 runs to 12 residues. The V gene's germline CDR1 is ENHRY and CDR2 SYGVKD. V was shortened by 11 bases and J by 1 base, with 12 bases between the two germline ends. CDR3 DNA: TGTGCCTCCAACTGGGGGTCCTACGAGCAGTACTTC. Protein: CASNWGSYEQYF.

The chain is built from TRBV7-2 and TRBJ1-2; D remains unclear. This CDR3 is built from 14 residues. Germline CDR1 SGHTA, CDR2 FQGNSA. Trimming removed 5 bases at V and 0 bases at J, with 10 bases between. CDR3 in DNA: TGTGCCAGCAGCCAGCAACCCACTAACTATGGCTACACCTTC. As protein: CASSQQPTNYGYTF.

This clonotype was observed many times. The genes are TRBV20-1 and TRBJ2-7, with 8 bases lining up with TRBD1. The CDR3 length is 14 residues. CDR1 and CDR2 from the germline V gene are DFQATT and SNEGSKA (reference sequence). Losses at the gene ends were 0 bases for V and 6 bases for J; bases not matched to a gene: 7. CDR3 DNA sequence: TGCAGTGCTAGAGATCGGCAGGGGGCAAGCGAGCAGTACTTC. It yields the protein CSARDRQGASEQYF.

This clonotype was counted only a few times. One end of the junction is discordant with germline, which a read error may explain. This sequence joins TRBV20-1 and TRBJ2-1; D tentatively reads TRBD1 or TRBD2 (6 bases each). The germline gives CDR1 DFQATT, CDR2 SNEGSKA (reference sequence). The CDR3 consists of 15 residues. Written as DNA, the CDR3 is TGCTGTGCTAGAGAAGGAGGGGGCTCCTACAATGAGCAGTTCTTC. It codes for CCAREGGGSYNEQFF.

Concerning this clonotype: A much larger clone differs from this one at a single base, so this may be a read error. V and J are TRBV5-1 and TRBJ1-6; D perhaps matches TRBD1 (5 bases). There are 15 residues in the CDR3. Germline-derived CDR1 and CDR2 are SGHRS and YFSETQ. Here the CDR3 DNA reads TGCACCAGCAGCTTACTCAGGGTAGGAGATTCACCCCTCCACTTT. Its protein is CTSSLLRVGDSPLHF.

The rearrangement uses TRBV30 and TRBJ1-6, with 9 bases aligning to TRBD1. The CDR3 consists of 14 residues. The germline CDR1 and CDR2 sequences are GTSNPN and SVGIG (reference sequence). The V and J ends lost 4 bases and 7 bases, in that order; junction bases with no gene match: 5. The DNA of the CDR3 is TGTGCCTGGATAGGGGACAGGGACAATTCACCCCTCCACTTT. Translated: CAWIGDRDNSPLHF. Looking up the rest from reference TRBV30 and TRBJ1-6 gives the full variable domain: SQTIHQWPATLVQPVGSPLSLECTVEGTSNPNLYWYRQAAGRGLQLLFYSVGIGQISSEVPQNLSASRPQDRQFILSSKKLLLSDSGFYLCAWIGDRDNSPLHFGNGTRLTVT.

This clonotype was counted ten times or more. The V gene is TRBV20-1, the J gene TRBJ2-5, with a possible D match to TRBD1 (5 bases). The CDR3 extends over 15 amino acids. The V gene's germline CDR1 is DFQATT and CDR2 SNEGSKA (reference sequence). V lost 2 bases to trimming and J lost 5 bases, with 18 bases between them. This CDR3 is CSARLPGAAAETQYF. DNA for the CDR3: TGCAGTGCTAGACTTCCTGGGGCTGCAGCGGAGACCCAGTACTTC.

This clonotype was detected ten times or more. The chain recombines TRBV5-6 with TRBJ2-5; 7 nucleotides align to TRBD1. The germline gives CDR1 SGHDT, CDR2 YYEEEE. This CDR3 contains 13 residues. Trimming took 1 base from V and 4 from J; bases not matched to a gene: 1. The CDR3 loop is CASSLWTGETQYF. Here the CDR3 DNA reads TGTGCCAGCAGCTTGTGGACAGGAGAGACCCAGTACTTC.

This clonotype was detected a few times. The chain combines TRBV19 with TRBJ2-6, with D possibly TRBD2 on 5 matching bases. Germline values: CDR1 LNHDA, CDR2 SQIVND (reference sequence). Trimming stripped 3 bases from V and 3 bases from J, with 12 bases between. This CDR3 comprises 16 residues. In nucleotides, the CDR3 is TGTGCCAGTAGTATGGTCGGGGTGAGTGGGGCCAACGTCCTGACTTTC. Protein: CASSMVGVSGANVLTF.

There are many counts of this clonotype. The V gene is TRBV4-3, the J gene TRBJ1-1; tentatively, D is TRBD1 (6 bases). CDR3 length: 15 amino acids. CDR1 and CDR2 (germline): LGHNA, YSLEER. V was pared by 0 bases and J by 2 bases, with 10 bases between. The CDR3 protein is CASSQEWTVNTEAFF. Written as DNA, the CDR3 is TGCGCCAGCAGCCAAGAGTGGACAGTTAACACTGAAGCTTTCTTT.

The V gene is TRBV5-4, the J gene TRBJ2-1; D might be TRBD2 (6 bases). The V and J ends lost 1 base and 6 bases respectively, with 11 bases between them. The CDR3 has 14 amino acids. Germline V lookup: CDR1 SGHNT, CDR2 YYREEE (reference sequence). The CDR3 DNA is TGTGCCAGCAGCTTGCTTTCTAGCGTCAATGAGCAGTTCTTC. This gives the protein CASSLLSSVNEQFF.

This clonotype was counted only a few times. V gene TRBV20-1 combines with J gene TRBJ2-5; D uncertain. Germline V lookup: CDR1 DFQATT, CDR2 SNEGSKA (reference sequence). Trimming removed 3 bases at V and 5 bases at J, with 13 bases between. CDR3 size: 13 residues. The CDR3 region has the DNA TGCAGTGCTAGCCACAGACCCCGGGAGACCCAGTACTTC. It codes for CSASHRPRETQYF.

This clonotype occurred a few times. The chain links TRBV5-4 to TRBJ2-2; maybe TRBD2 (5 bases). V was pared by 4 bases and J by 5 bases, with 15 bases between. This CDR3 spans 15 amino acids. The germline V gene has CDR1 SGHNT and CDR2 YYREEE (reference sequence). Here the CDR3 DNA reads TGTGCCAGCAGCGTGCTGGTTTCGGGGACCGGGGAGCTGTTTTTT. Its protein product is CASSVLVSGTGELFF.

This chain links TRBV25-1 with TRBJ2-7, with D possibly matching TRBD2 (6 bases). CDR1 and CDR2 (germline): MGHDK, SYGVNS. The V and J ends lost 10 bases and 2 bases respectively, with 12 bases between them. The CDR3 runs 12 residues. Here the CDR3 reads CATRDSTYEQYF. For the CDR3, the DNA is TGTGCCACTCGGGACTCCACCTACGAGCAGTACTTC.

This clonotype was recorded many times. The genes are TRBV29-1 and TRBJ2-3; 9 nucleotides agree with TRBD1. The CDR3 runs 15 residues. V was pared by 3 bases and J by 1 base, with 5 bases of the junction left unmatched. Looked up from germline, CDR1 is SQVTM and CDR2 is ANQGSEA. As DNA, the CDR3 is TGCAGCGTTGAGCACAGGGGGCGCGGCACAGATACGCAGTATTTT. Translated, it gives CSVEHRGRGTDTQYF.

This clonotype was observed at least ten times. Here the CDR3 omits its conserved ending phenylalanine or tryptophan, so a read error is the likely source. This rearrangement joins TRBV10-2 to TRBJ2-1; the D gene could be TRBD1 or TRBD2 (6 bases each). Between the trimmed V and J ends, which lost 7 bases and 2 bases, there was a span of 15 bases. Germline CDR1 and CDR2: WSHSY and SAAADI. The CDR3 covers 15 residues. This chain's CDR3 is CASTLGGTPYNEQFY. The CDR3 DNA reads TGCGCCAGCACCCTAGGGGGGACCCCCTACAATGAGCAGTTCTAC.

This clonotype was picked up many times. The chain joins TRBV4-1 to TRBJ2-7; TRBD2 agrees at 7 bases. V trimming: 1 base; J trimming: 0 bases; junction bases outside the gene matches: 6. Germline V lookup: CDR1 MGHRA, CDR2 YSYEKL. This CDR3 contains 16 residues. The CDR3 reads CASSQALAASSYEQYF. Here the CDR3 DNA reads TGCGCCAGCAGCCAAGCCCTAGCGGCCAGCTCCTACGAGCAGTACTTC.

This clonotype was seen ten or more times. This chain connects TRBV20-1 to TRBJ1-2; D remains unclear. The germline V gene encodes CDR1 DFQATT and CDR2 SNEGSKA (reference sequence). The CDR3 sequence is 13 residues long. V lost 6 bases and J 4 bases, leaving 15 bases between the germline ends. For the CDR3, the DNA is TGCAGTGCCCACTCACGAGCCAGCTATGGCTACACCTTC. Its translation: CSAHSRASYGYTF.

This clonotype was seen a few times. V gene TRBV18 combines with J gene TRBJ2-6, with D hard to call. V was pared by 3 bases and J by 4 bases, with 10 bases between. There are 15 residues in the CDR3. Germline loops: CDR1 KGHSH, CDR2 LQKENI. CDR3: CASSPTPDGANVLTF. CDR3 nucleotide sequence: TGTGCCAGCTCACCCACGCCGGACGGGGCCAACGTCCTGACTTTC. Supplemented by reference TRBV18 and TRBJ2-6, the full variable domain reads NAGVMQNPRHLVRRRGQEARLRCSPMKGHSHVYWYRQLPEEGLKFMVYLQKENIIDESGMPKERFSAEFPKEGPSILRIQQVVRGDSAAYFCASSPTPDGANVLTFGAGSRLTVL.

In its sample, this clonotype was seen many times. This chain uses TRBV7-9 with TRBJ2-1; tentatively, D is TRBD2 (6 bases). CDR3 length equals 14 residues. CDR1 is SEHNR, CDR2 FQNEAQ, per germline (reference sequence). The V end lost 5 bases, the J end lost 2 bases, and 10 bases lay between the germline ends. The CDR3: CASSLSGPYNEQFF. As DNA, the CDR3 is TGTGCCAGCAGCCTTAGCGGTCCCTACAATGAGCAGTTCTTC.

This clonotype appeared many times. This chain uses TRBV5-5 with TRBJ1-5; D is perhaps TRBD1 (5 bases). This CDR3 region has 14 residues. Looked up from germline, CDR1 is SGHKS and CDR2 is YYEKEE (reference sequence). Trimming removed 4 bases at V and 5 bases at J, with 13 bases between. DNA for the CDR3: TGTGCCAGCAGCCCCCGGGGGGATTATCAGCCCCAGCATTTT. Its translation: CASSPRGDYQPQHF.